Presented here are 15 T cell receptor beta chains from one specimen sequenced in a study of shared clonotypes between healthy human individuals. Assay used: immunoSEQ multiplex PCR; TCRdb lists only in-frame clones, some missing. The sample holds around 2.1 million clones; approximately 95% are singletons and the top ten take roughly 0.13%. The sample consisted of naive CD4+ T cells sorted from blood. Stated subset: CD45RA+ positively selected. These receptor sequences come from a man younger than 30 in good health.

This clone has only one observation. The V gene is TRBV5-1, the J gene TRBJ2-2, with TRBD1 matching over 9 bases. V lost 7 bases and J lost 4; bases outside the gene matches: 5. The CDR3 is 14 amino acids. Looked up from germline, CDR1 is SGHRS and CDR2 is YFSETQ. The CDR3 DNA sequence: TGCGCCAGCTCTGGACAGGGGTCCACCGGGGAGCTGTTTTTT. Its translation: CASSGQGSTGELFF.

This chain joins TRBV10-2 and TRBJ2-1, with D possibly matching TRBD2 (6 bases). Germline V gene data show CDR1 as WSHSY and CDR2 as SAAADI. The V gene lost 6 bases and the J gene lost 0 bases, with 12 bases spanning the gap. The CDR3 length is 15 residues. The CDR3 DNA sequence: TGCGCCAGCAGCTTGCTAGCGAGCTCCTACAATGAGCAGTTCTTC. Protein product: CASSLLASSYNEQFF.

The gene calls are TRBV6-4 and TRBJ1-4; 7 nucleotides align to TRBD1. CDR3 length: 14 amino acids. CDR1 is MRHNA, CDR2 SNTAGT, per germline. V lost 2 bases to trimming and J lost 7 bases; unmatched junction nucleotides: 4. The CDR3 region is CASSDDRVGEKLFF. CDR3 nucleotides: TGTGCCAGCAGTGACGACAGGGTGGGTGAAAAACTGTTTTTT.

The rearrangement uses TRBV18 and TRBJ2-1; either TRBD1 or TRBD2 may supply D (5 bases each). V shed 1 base and J shed 13 bases, with 14 bases lying between them. The CDR3 totals 13 residues. Germline CDR1 is KGHSH and CDR2 is LQKENI. CDR3 DNA sequence: TGTGCCAGCTCACCACGGGACGGGGATAAACAGTTCTTC. This gives the protein CASSPRDGDKQFF.

This rearrangement joins TRBV18 to TRBJ2-4; 9 positions agree with TRBD1. This CDR3 spans 18 amino acids. CDR1 KGHSH and CDR2 LQKENI come from the germline V gene. After removal of 3 bases from V and 2 bases from J, the junction contained 11 bases not matched to a gene. The CDR3 nucleotides read TGTGCCAGCTCACCCATGAAAGACAGGGGGTCGCCCAAAAACATTCAGTACTTC. This translates into CASSPMKDRGSPKNIQYF.

The rearrangement joins TRBV5-1 to TRBJ1-1; D is ambiguous. CDR3 length: 20 residues. The V gene lost 0 bases and the J gene lost 2 bases, with 26 bases spanning the gap. CDR1 and CDR2 (germline): SGHRS, YFSETQ. CDR3 DNA sequence: TGCGCCAGCAGCTTGGGGGTATCTTTTAAAGCACCACACCTTAACACTGAAGCTTTCTTT. Amino acids: CASSLGVSFKAPHLNTEAFF.

This rearrangement joins TRBV10-3 to TRBJ1-2, with D tentatively TRBD1 (6 bases). The V and J ends lost 11 bases and 5 bases respectively, with 18 bases between them. Germline V lookup: CDR1 ENHRY, CDR2 SYGVKD. There are 13 residues in the CDR3. The CDR3 bases are TGTGCCGCGGGGATCGGGGACATGTATGGCTACACCTTC. Protein: CAAGIGDMYGYTF.

V is TRBV2 and J is TRBJ2-1; 9 bases map to TRBD2. CDR3 length: 18 residues. V lost 1 base, J lost 5 bases, and 12 bases stayed unmatched. Germline CDR1 and CDR2: SNHLY and FYNNEI. The CDR3 DNA follows: TGTGCCAGCAGTGAAGTCAGCCTTGGTAGCGGGGGAAACAATGAGCAGTTCTTC. Amino acid sequence: CASSEVSLGSGGNNEQFF.

The chain employs TRBV5-1 and TRBJ1-4, with a weak D call TRBD1 (5 bases). V was cut by 3 bases and J by 5 bases, with 14 bases left in between. This CDR3 has 15 residues. Germline values: CDR1 SGHRS, CDR2 YFSETQ. The CDR3 DNA reads TGCGCCAGCAGCTCCCCGGGACGAGAGAATGAAAAACTGTTTTTT. It codes for CASSSPGRENEKLFF.

About this clone itself: The same CDR3 can be traced to other DNA sequences in this sample. The chain carries TRBV9 and TRBJ2-7; TRBD2 agrees at 7 bases. The germline CDR1 and CDR2 sequences are SGDLS and YYNGEE. CDR3 length: 14 amino acids. V trimming: 0 bases; J trimming: 4 bases; junction bases outside the gene matches: 4. The CDR3 here is CASSVGGGGYEQYF. The CDR3 coding sequence is TGTGCCAGCAGCGTAGGAGGCGGGGGTTACGAGCAGTACTTC.

The CDR3 DNA follows: TGTGCCAGCAGCCCCGGGCAGACAGGCACAGATACGCAGTATTTT. Its protein product is CASSPGQTGTDTQYF. The J gene is TRBJ2-3, the V gene TRBV7-9; the D gene is possibly TRBD1 (5 bases). Per the germline V gene, CDR1 is SEHNR and CDR2 is FQNEAQ (reference sequence). V shed 5 bases and J shed 1 base, with 13 bases lying between them. CDR3 size: 15 residues.

J is TRBJ2-7 and V is TRBV11-2; TRBD1 might be the D (5 bases). CDR1 and CDR2 from the germline V gene are SGHAT and FQNNGV. The CDR3 consists of 13 residues. The V end was cut by 6 bases, the J end by 6 bases, with 15 bases between. For the CDR3, the DNA is TGTGCCAGCAGACCCCAAGGGGCAGGCGAGCAGTACTTC. It codes for CASRPQGAGEQYF.

The V gene is TRBV18, the J gene TRBJ2-7; 8 bases are shared with TRBD1. CDR3 size: 17 residues. V trimming: 3 bases; J trimming: 5 bases; junction bases outside the gene matches: 15. Germline lookup yields CDR1 KGHSH and CDR2 LQKENI. CDR3 residues: CASSPFFGGQVSDEQYF. The CDR3 nucleotides read TGTGCCAGCTCACCGTTTTTTGGGGGACAGGTCTCGGACGAGCAGTACTTC.

The V call is TRBV30, the J call TRBJ1-1, with 8 bases fitting TRBD1. The CDR3 is 13 amino acids. In germline, CDR1 is GTSNPN, CDR2 SVGIG (reference sequence). Trimming cost V 3 bases and J 3 bases; bases outside gene matches: 3. CDR3 amino acids: CAWRDRADTEAFF. The CDR3 coding sequence is TGTGCCTGGAGGGACAGGGCCGACACTGAAGCTTTCTTT.

CDR3 amino acids: CASSFFSVMSSTDTQYF. The CDR3 bases are TGTGCCAGCAGCTTCTTTAGCGTGATGTCTAGCACAGATACGCAGTATTTT. The chain employs TRBV7-8 and TRBJ2-3, with D perhaps TRBD2 (5 bases). Germline loops: CDR1 SGHVS, CDR2 FQNEAQ. V lost 3 bases to trimming and J lost 0 bases, with 16 bases between them. The CDR3 has 17 amino acids.